The 2 T cell receptor beta chains in this list originate from one sample, sequenced in a study of blood T cell repertoires in COVID-19. The method was immunoSEQ multiplex PCR; TCRdb's version includes in-frame clones alone and lacks a portion of them. Among 200,000 to 300,000 clones listed, more than 75% were seen once. The sequenced sample was peripheral blood. These receptors came from a man in his forties who had recovered from COVID-19.

This clone appeared a few times. This sequence joins TRBV6-2 or TRBV6-3 and TRBJ1-1; no firm D call. The length of the CDR3 is 14 residues. In germline, CDR1 is MNHEY, CDR2 SVGEGT. V lost 0 bases and J lost 4, with 9 bases in between. CDR3 region: CASSYSSYSTEAFF. CDR3 bases: TGTGCCAGCAGTTACTCGTCTTATAGCACTGAAGCTTTCTTT.

The chain carries TRBV19 and TRBJ2-3; perhaps TRBD2 as D (6 bases). Germline V gene sequence: CDR1 LNHDA, CDR2 SQIVND (reference sequence). Trimming removed 6 bases from V and 5 bases from J, with 12 bases in between. This CDR3 has 13 residues. For the CDR3, the DNA is TGTGCCAGTAGGGGGGACTTCTTAGATACGCAGTATTTT. It is translated as CASRGDFLDTQYF.